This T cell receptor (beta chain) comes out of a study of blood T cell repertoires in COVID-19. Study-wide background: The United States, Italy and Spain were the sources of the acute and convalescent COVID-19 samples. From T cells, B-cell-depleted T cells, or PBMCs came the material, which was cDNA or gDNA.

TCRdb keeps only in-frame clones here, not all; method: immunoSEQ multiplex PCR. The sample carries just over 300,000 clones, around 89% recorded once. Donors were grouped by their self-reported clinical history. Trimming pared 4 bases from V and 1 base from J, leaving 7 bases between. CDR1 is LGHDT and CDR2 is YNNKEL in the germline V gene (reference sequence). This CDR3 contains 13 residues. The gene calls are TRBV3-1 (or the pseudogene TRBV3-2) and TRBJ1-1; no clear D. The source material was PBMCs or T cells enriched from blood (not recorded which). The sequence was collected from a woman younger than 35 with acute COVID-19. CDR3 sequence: CASSPTPNTEAFF. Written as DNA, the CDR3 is TGTGCCAGCAGCCCAACACCGAACACTGAAGCTTTCTTT.